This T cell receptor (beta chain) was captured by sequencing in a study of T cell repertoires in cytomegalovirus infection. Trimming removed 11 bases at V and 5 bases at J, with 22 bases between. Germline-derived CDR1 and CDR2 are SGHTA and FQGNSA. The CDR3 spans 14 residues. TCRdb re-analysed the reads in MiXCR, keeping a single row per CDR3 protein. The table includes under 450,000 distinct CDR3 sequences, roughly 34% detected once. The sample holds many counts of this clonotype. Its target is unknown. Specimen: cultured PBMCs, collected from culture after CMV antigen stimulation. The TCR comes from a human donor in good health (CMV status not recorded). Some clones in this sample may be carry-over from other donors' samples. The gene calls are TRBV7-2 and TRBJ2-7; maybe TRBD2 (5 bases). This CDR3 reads CASRKAGGMNEQYF. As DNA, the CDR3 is TGTGCCTCTAGGAAGGCAGGAGGAATGAACGAGCAGTACTTC.